These T cell receptor beta chains were read from a single sample in a study of blood T cell repertoires in COVID-19. Sequenced by immunoSEQ multiplex PCR; TCRdb stores in-frame clones only, minus some. The sample holds roughly 80,000 clones, around 82% seen once. Sequences were obtained from peripheral blood. All receptors derive from a human donor in a cohort sampled during active COVID-19. Both conserved end residues are trimmed from each CDR3.

j_call v_call cdr3_aa
TRBJ2-5 TRBV10-2 ASQRGRYQETQY
TRBJ1-1 TRBV5-1 ASSQTGGNTEAF
TRBJ2-7 TRBV10-3 AISDPGQGAYEQY
TRBJ1-4 TRBV3-1/TRBV3-2 ASSRATGRNEKLF
TRBJ1-5 TRBV19 ASRRGSNQPQH
TRBJ2-1 TRBV18 ASSTRTGKGSYNEQF
TRBJ2-3 TRBV4-1 ASSRRQGEADTQY
TRBJ1-1 TRBV7-9 ASSLYRGAEAF
TRBJ1-1 TRBV7-3 ASSLSQGFEAF
TRBJ1-4 TRBV3-1/TRBV3-2 ASSHYRVGPEKLF
TRBJ2-5 TRBV19 ASSIDNQETQY
TRBJ1-6 TRBV18 ASTGTGGALGNSPLH
TRBJ2-2 TRBV18 ASSPQGAGGELF
TRBJ1-1 TRBV6-5 ASTKTGLTEAF
TRBJ2-3 TRBV11-2 ASSLDSPGTGLTDTQY
TRBJ2-3 TRBV11-2 ASSLTGQYTDTQY
TRBJ1-5 TRBV19 ASSKGQSNQPQH
TRBJ1-1 TRBV3-1/TRBV3-2 ASRRSLTDTEAF
TRBJ2-7 TRBV28 ASSRGTRPYEQY
TRBJ2-7 TRBV27 ASSSGTGEQY
TRBJ1-2 TRBV28 ASSLEGAGNYGYT
TRBJ1-2 TRBV28 ASSLPTGTYGYT
TRBJ2-3 TRBV2 ASILKRGTDTQY
TRBJ1-5 TRBV6-2/TRBV6-3 ASSSLSGGHQPQH
TRBJ1-1 TRBV28 ASSSYPGWGVHTEAF
TRBJ2-1 TRBV6-1 ASSELGTSGNEQF
TRBJ1-4 TRBV7-9 ASSLKGVGEKLF